This record covers a single T cell receptor beta chain. The antigen is unknown. This record comes from a study of cytomegalovirus exposure and HLA in healthy donors. Study results and caveats: Testing in vitro showed a few CMV-associated chains specific for CMV antigens. The authors listed 150 to 200 TCR beta chains as cytomegalovirus-associated. High sensitivity and specificity were reportedly achieved when the classifier diagnosed cytomegalovirus status. Despite most TCR sequences being rare, some public TCRs occurred in many donors.

Germline lookup yields CDR1 SGHVT and CDR2 SQSDAQ. The CDR3 loop spans 16 amino acids. Deletions cut 6 bases from V and 6 bases from J, with 24 bases between. Data came from immunoSEQ multiplex PCR; TCRdb stores just in-frame clones and leaves some out. The sample gives about 400,000 clones, roughly 89% of which show up once; 0.83% is in the top ten. This clonotype was sampled from a woman in her late teens or twenties in good health and CMV-seronegative. The chain uses TRBV7-4 and TRBJ2-7; TRBD2 might be the D (6 bases). Material: PBMCs. The CDR3 spells CASSPHGGTQAGEQYF. CDR3 coding DNA: TGTGCCAGCAGTCCGCATGGGGGGACCCAGGCGGGCGAGCAGTACTTC.